The 7 T cell receptor beta chains given below trace back to one sample, sequenced in a study of molecular identifiers for immune sequencing clone quantification. In TCRdb, the PCR reads were re-called with MiXCR into one record per CDR3 protein. This table holds about 630,000 distinct CDR3 sequences, approximately 24% found once. The sample taken for sequencing was naive CD8+ T cells from blood, with Jurkat cell RNA spiked in. Subset specified: FACS-sorted CD8+CD4-CCR7+CD45RA+ naive T cells. These receptor sequences come from a human donor in good health. Some libraries in this study had Jurkat cell RNA spiked in.

This clonotype was seen more than once but under ten times. This chain connects TRBV20-1 to TRBJ2-7, with TRBD2 identical over 8 bases. This CDR3 is built from 14 residues. Germline lookup yields CDR1 DFQATT and CDR2 SNEGSKA (reference sequence). CDR3 in DNA: TGCAGCCCTAGAGGGCTAGCGGGCTCCTACGAGCAGTACTTC. Its translation: CSPRGLAGSYEQYF.

In this sample, this clonotype turned up a few times. V gene TRBV7-9 combines with J gene TRBJ2-7; TRBD2 agrees at 13 bases. Per germline, CDR1 SEHNR and CDR2 FQNEAQ (reference sequence). The junction had 12 bases not matched to a gene; V was cut back by 4 bases and J by 0 bases. This CDR3 has 19 residues. CDR3 in DNA: TGTGCCAGCAGCTCGCTCCCGGGACTAGCGGGGTCGAGCTCCTACGAGCAGTACTTC. Translated: CASSSLPGLAGSSSYEQYF.

In regard to this clonotype: A much larger clone sits a single nucleotide away, making a read error possible. This rearrangement joins TRBV25-1 to TRBJ2-3; D gene unclear. The V gene's germline CDR1 is MGHDK and CDR2 SYGVNS. CDR3 length: 12 amino acids. CDR3 bases: TGTGCCAGCAGTTACGGACCAGATTCGCAGTATTTT. The encoded protein is CASSYGPDSQYF.

The chain joins TRBV12-5 to TRBJ2-5; D is undetermined. Per the germline V gene, CDR1 is LGHNT and CDR2 is FRNRAP. The CDR3 has 13 residues. V gave up 2 bases and J gave up 7 bases, with 11 bases separating them. CDR3: CASGLSGHVTQYF. In DNA, the CDR3 is TGTGCTAGTGGTTTGTCGGGCCATGTGACCCAGTACTTC.

This clonotype was seen ten or more times. The chain combines TRBV4-1 with TRBJ1-2, with TRBD1 matching 7 bases. Trimming at V came to 1 base and at J to 8 bases, leaving 7 bases not matched to a gene. Germline V gene data show CDR1 as MGHRA and CDR2 as YSYEKL. The CDR3 extends over 14 amino acids. The CDR3 here is CASSQGAGGEGYTF. CDR3 in DNA: TGCGCCAGCAGCCAAGGAGCAGGGGGAGAGGGCTACACCTTC.

With respect to this clonotype: Just one base apart from a much larger clone, this may be a read error. The CDR3 ends on some other residue instead of the conserved phenylalanine or tryptophan, so this is likely a read error. No DNA is shown, since the ends of the CDR3 on it are uncertain; the CDR3 is the one TCRdb lists. This rearrangement joins TRBV4-3 to TRBJ2-1; the table's D gene call, TRBD2, was not cross checked with the DNA. Germline CDR1 reads LGHNA; CDR2 reads YSLEER. The CDR3 extends over 13 residues, inclusive of both ends. This CDR3 is CASSQPPGEEVFL.

The sample holds many counts of this clonotype. The chain links TRBV7-6 to TRBJ1-1; the D is unclear. The CDR3 is made up of 15 amino acids. The V end lost 5 bases, the J end lost 6 bases, and 19 bases lay between the germline ends. CDR1 and CDR2 from the germline V gene are SGHVS and FNYEAQ. The CDR3 reads CASSPGSAGSAEAFF. The DNA of the CDR3 is TGTGCCAGCAGCCCCGGATCCGCGGGTTCTGCTGAAGCTTTCTTT.